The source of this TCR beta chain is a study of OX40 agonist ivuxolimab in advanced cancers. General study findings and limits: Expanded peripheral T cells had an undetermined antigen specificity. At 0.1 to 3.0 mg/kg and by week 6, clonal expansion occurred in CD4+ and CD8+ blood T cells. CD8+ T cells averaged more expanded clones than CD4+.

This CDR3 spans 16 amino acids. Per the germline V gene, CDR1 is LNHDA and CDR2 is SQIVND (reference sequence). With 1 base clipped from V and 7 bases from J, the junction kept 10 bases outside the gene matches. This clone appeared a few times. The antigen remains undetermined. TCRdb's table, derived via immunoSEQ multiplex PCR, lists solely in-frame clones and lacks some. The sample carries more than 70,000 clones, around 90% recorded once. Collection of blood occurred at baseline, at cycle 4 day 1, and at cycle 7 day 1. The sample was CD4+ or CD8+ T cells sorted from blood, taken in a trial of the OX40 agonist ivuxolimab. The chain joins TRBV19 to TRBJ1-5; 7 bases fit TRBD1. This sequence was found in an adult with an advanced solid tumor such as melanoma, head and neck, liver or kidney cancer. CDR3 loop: CASSIGRGRGKQPQHF. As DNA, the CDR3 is TGTGCCAGTAGTATAGGACGGGGCAGGGGGAAACAGCCCCAGCATTTT.